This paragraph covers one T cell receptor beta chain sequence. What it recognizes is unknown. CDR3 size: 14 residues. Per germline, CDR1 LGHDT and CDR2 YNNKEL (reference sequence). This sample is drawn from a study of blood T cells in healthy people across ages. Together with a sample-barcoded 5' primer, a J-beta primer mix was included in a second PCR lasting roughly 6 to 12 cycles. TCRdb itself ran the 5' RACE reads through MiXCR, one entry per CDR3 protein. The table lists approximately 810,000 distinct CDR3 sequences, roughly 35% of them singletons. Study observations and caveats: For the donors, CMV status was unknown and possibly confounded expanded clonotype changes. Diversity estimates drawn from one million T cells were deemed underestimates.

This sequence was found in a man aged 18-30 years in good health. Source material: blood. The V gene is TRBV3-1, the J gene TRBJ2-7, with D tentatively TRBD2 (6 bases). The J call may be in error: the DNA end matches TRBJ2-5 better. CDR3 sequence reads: CASSQEKREETQYF. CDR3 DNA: TGTGCCAGCAGCCAAGAAAAGCGGGAAGAGACCCAGTACTTC.